Below, 3 T cell receptor beta chains from the same sample are listed, as sequenced in a study of cytomegalovirus exposure and HLA in healthy donors. This PCR relied on a set of 60 Vbeta primers and 13 Jbeta primers. Produced via immunoSEQ multiplex PCR; TCRdb's table is partial and in-frame only. The sample table includes 110,000 to 150,000 clones. The sequencing input was PBMCs. These receptors were taken from a man in his forties or fifties in good health and CMV-seronegative.

The V gene is TRBV4-2, the J gene TRBJ2-7; D is perhaps TRBD1 (6 bases). Germline V gene data show CDR1 as LGHNA and CDR2 as YNFKEQ. The V and J ends lost 6 bases and 9 bases respectively, with 21 bases between them. This CDR3 contains 14 residues. The CDR3 nucleotides are TGTGCCAGCAGTCCTATGACAGGCTACATCGGGCAGTACTTC. It is translated as CASSPMTGYIGQYF.

The chain recombines TRBV11-2 with TRBJ2-7; 8 nucleotides align to TRBD1. The V segment lost 1 base and the J segment 0 bases; nucleotides outside the gene matches: 5. Per germline, CDR1 SGHAT and CDR2 FQNNGV. This CDR3 has 16 amino acids. CDR3 coding DNA: TGTGCCAGCAGCTTAGCAGGGGGCAAAAGCTCCTACGAGCAGTACTTC. Its protein product is CASSLAGGKSSYEQYF.

In DNA form, the CDR3 reads TGTGCCAGCAGCTTGAAACGACTTATTCTAGGCGGGGAGCTGTTTTTT. Residues: CASSLKRLILGGELFF. The V call is TRBV5-4, the J call TRBJ2-2; D unclear. CDR3 size: 16 residues. Per the germline V gene, CDR1 is SGHNT and CDR2 is YYREEE (reference sequence). The V gene lost 1 base and the J gene lost 7 bases, with 17 bases spanning the gap.